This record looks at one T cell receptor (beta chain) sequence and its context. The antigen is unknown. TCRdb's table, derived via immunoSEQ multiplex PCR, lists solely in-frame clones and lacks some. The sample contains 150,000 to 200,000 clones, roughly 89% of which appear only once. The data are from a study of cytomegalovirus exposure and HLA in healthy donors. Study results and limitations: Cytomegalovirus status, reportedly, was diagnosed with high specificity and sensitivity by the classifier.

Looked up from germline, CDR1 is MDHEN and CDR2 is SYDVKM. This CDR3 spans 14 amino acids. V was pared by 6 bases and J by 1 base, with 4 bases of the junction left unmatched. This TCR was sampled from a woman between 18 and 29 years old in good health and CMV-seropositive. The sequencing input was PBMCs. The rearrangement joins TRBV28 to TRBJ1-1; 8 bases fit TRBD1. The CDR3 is CASSPDRGNTEAFF. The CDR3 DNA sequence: TGTGCCAGCAGCCCCGACAGGGGGAACACTGAAGCTTTCTTT.